Described below is a single TCR beta chain sequence and its context. Its antigen remains unknown. The data are from a study of vaccination and CD4 T cells after COVID-19. Across the whole study: Post-COVID draws came a median roughly 97 days after diagnosis (range 35 to 161). Overlapping spike peptides served as the stimulus for the cells. These peptides came from SARS-CoV-2 and from the common cold coronaviruses HCoV-NL63, HCoV-OC43 and HCoV-229E. The study collected post-vaccine samples a median around 76 days after dose two, with a range of 14 to 241.

Germline V gene lookup returns CDR1 SGHTA and CDR2 FQGNSA. With 4 bases removed from V and 3 bases from J, the gap between germline ends came to 16 bases. The CDR3 totals 15 residues. As for time point: late sampling 161 to 241 days after vaccination in three convalescent patients. Treatment denoted: approximately 11-day PBMC culture with coronavirus spike peptide pools or control peptides (ViraFEST assay). At the Johns Hopkins FTIC core, DNA taken from cultured CD4+ T cells was sequenced by way of the Oncomine TCR Beta short-read assay. MiXCR, run by TCRdb on the PCR reads, gives a single entry per CDR3 protein. This table has about 24,000 distinct CDR3 sequences, under 50% appearing once. Study results and limitations: Vaccine-specific clones in convalescent patients were spike mono-reactive in 304 of 307 cases.

This TCR was recovered from a human donor who had recovered from COVID-19. The material was CD4+ T cells from blood, cultured in vitro, obtained about 7 months after SARS-CoV-2 vaccination. This chain uses TRBV7-2 with TRBJ2-7; D might be TRBD1 (6 bases). The CDR3 is CASSSTSRDIYEQYF. CDR3 coding DNA: TGTGCCAGCAGCTCAACGTCCCGGGACATCTACGAGCAGTACTTC.